Included here is one T cell receptor (beta chain) sequence, with context. Its antigen has not been determined. No qualities accompany the bases; no much larger clone lies one base away. This sample was included in a study of chemoradiotherapy in HPV16-positive cancers (dated by TCRdb to the early 2020s). The study in broad terms: Using functional T-cell assays on cells from two HPV16-positive patients, the researchers defined candidate HPV-specific T-cell clones and common TCR motifs. The study set out to ask whether T-cell immunity against the HPV oncoproteins E6 and E7 changes over the course of chemoradiotherapy and whether that immunity affects survival. TCR repertoires from under 90 patients with HPV-related cancers were then used to track the candidate HPV-specific TCRs and motifs.

Repertoires were sampled multiple times during chemoradiotherapy, which allowed clonal expansion in the tumor microenvironment to be followed. Broader findings and caveats from the paper: Expansion of candidate HPV-specific clones and E7-related TCR motifs was observed in the tumor microenvironment during treatment, whereas no such expansion was observed for non-HPV-specific T cells. Among HPV16-positive patients, expansion of HPV-responsive T cells during chemoradiotherapy was associated with better recurrence-free survival. Only two HPV16-positive patients were used to derive the functional definition of HPV-specific T cells, and the survival association was reported for HPV16-positive patients.

The receptor library was made with the immunoSEQ multiplex PCR assay. TCRdb re-hosts the immuneACCESS table, in-frame sequences only. Its copies lack some clones; in the studies checked, an unresolved V gene accounts for under half of them, and the cause for the rest is not known. Within this sample are over 35,000 clones, with about 77% of them counted one time only. The top ten clones comprise 5.2% of the sample. The sequencing here drew on blood, taken from a patient who underwent chemoradiotherapy. The source is a human donor with HPV-associated anogenital cancer.

CDR3 sequence: CATSRVGLQETQYF. Read as DNA, the sequence is TGTGCCACCAGCAGAGTGGGACTCCAAGAGACCCAGTACTTC. Here the chain combines TRBV15 and TRBJ2-5; the D gene is possibly TRBD2, with 6 bases matching. CDR1 is given as LNHNV and CDR2 as YYDKDF, both from the germline V gene (reference sequence). The CDR3 holds 14 amino acids from the cysteine to the phenylalanine. This entry keeps only the CDR3 DNA: 42 bases, framed from base 1. V and J lose 1 base and 1 base, and a span of 7 bases separates them.